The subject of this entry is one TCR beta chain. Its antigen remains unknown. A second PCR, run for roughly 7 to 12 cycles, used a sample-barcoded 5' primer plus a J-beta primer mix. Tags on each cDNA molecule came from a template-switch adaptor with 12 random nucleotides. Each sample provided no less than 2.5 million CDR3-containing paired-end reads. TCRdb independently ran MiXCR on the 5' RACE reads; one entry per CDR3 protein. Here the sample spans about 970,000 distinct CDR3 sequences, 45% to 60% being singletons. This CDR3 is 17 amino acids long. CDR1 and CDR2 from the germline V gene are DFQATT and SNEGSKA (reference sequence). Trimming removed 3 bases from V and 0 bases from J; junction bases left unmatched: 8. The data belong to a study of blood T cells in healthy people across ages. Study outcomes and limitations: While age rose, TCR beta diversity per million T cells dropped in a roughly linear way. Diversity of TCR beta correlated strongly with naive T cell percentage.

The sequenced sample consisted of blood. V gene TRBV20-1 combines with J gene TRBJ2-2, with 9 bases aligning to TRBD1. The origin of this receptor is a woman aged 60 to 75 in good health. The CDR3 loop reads CSASGLTGGTNTGELFF. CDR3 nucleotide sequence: TGCAGTGCTAGTGGATTGACAGGGGGAACGAACACCGGGGAGCTGTTTTTT.